One sample yielded the 13 T cell receptor beta chains listed below, sequenced in a study of CD8 T cells in ankylosing spondylitis. TCRdb analysed the 5' RACE reads with MiXCR anew, one entry per CDR3 protein. The table shows about 240,000 distinct CDR3 sequences, with 8.6% occurring only once. Sequenced material: blood, either unsorted or a sorted T cell fraction (not recorded which). These receptors were taken from a male donor with ankylosing spondylitis or in good health (not recorded which).

In its sample, this clonotype was seen many times. This chain joins TRBV20-1 and TRBJ1-2; 8 bases align to TRBD1. This CDR3 region has 13 residues. Germline V gene sequence: CDR1 DFQATT, CDR2 SNEGSKA (reference sequence). V shed 3 bases and J 10 bases; nucleotides not matched to a gene: 10. In DNA, the CDR3 is TGCAGTGCTAGGGTTGACAGGGGAACAGACTACACCTTC. Encoded protein: CSARVDRGTDYTF.

Ten or more counts support this clonotype. The rearrangement joins TRBV6-5 to TRBJ2-1; maybe TRBD1 (6 bases). Trimming removed 7 bases from V and 11 bases from J, with 12 bases in between. CDR3 length equals 11 residues. CDR1 is MNHEY and CDR2 is SVGAGI in the germline V gene. CDR3 residues: CASTQGLQQFF. The CDR3 DNA is TGTGCCAGCACCCAGGGGTTACAGCAGTTCTTC.

This clonotype was detected ten times or more. The chain uses TRBV20-1 and TRBJ1-1; D possibly corresponds to TRBD1 (6 bases). Germline CDR1 and CDR2: DFQATT and SNEGSKA (reference sequence). The CDR3 covers 13 residues. Trimming shortened V by 6 bases and J by 4 bases, and 15 bases separated the two germline ends. CDR3 DNA: TGCAGTGCCGTGGACAGAGTGGGCACTGAAGCTTTCTTT. Protein product: CSAVDRVGTEAFF.

This clonotype appeared a few times. The J gene is TRBJ2-3, the V gene TRBV27; 10 bases agree with TRBD2. With V trimmed by 6 bases and J by 6 bases, 12 bases remained unmatched. CDR1 and CDR2 (germline): MNHEY, SMNVEV (reference sequence). The CDR3 length is 16 residues. The CDR3 region is CASSLSGTSVGDTQYF. The CDR3 DNA is TGTGCCAGCAGCCTTTCCGGGACTAGCGTCGGCGATACGCAGTATTTT.

This clonotype occurred many times. The chain employs TRBV6-1 and TRBJ1-2, with 8 bases aligning to TRBD1. The CDR3 is made up of 13 amino acids. V lost 4 bases, J lost 14 bases, and 12 bases stayed unmatched. The germline CDR1 and CDR2 sequences are MNHNS and SASEGT. The CDR3 region is CASSGRGTGAETF. CDR3 nucleotide sequence: TGTGCCAGCAGTGGGCGAGGGACAGGCGCTGAGACCTTC.

In this sample, this clonotype turned up many times. This sequence joins TRBV20-1 and TRBJ2-1; 9 nucleotides line up with TRBD1. The CDR3 loop spans 15 amino acids. Germline CDR1 DFQATT, CDR2 SNEGSKA (reference sequence). Trimming took 0 bases from V and 6 from J; bases not matched to a gene: 6. This chain's CDR3 is CSARDRGTGTNEQFF. The CDR3 nucleotides read TGCAGTGCTAGAGATCGAGGGACAGGGACCAATGAGCAGTTCTTC.

The chain carries TRBV30 and TRBJ1-4, with 8 bases aligning to TRBD1. The germline V gene has CDR1 GTSNPN and CDR2 SVGIG (reference sequence). This CDR3 spans 15 amino acids. Trimming removed 2 bases from V and 5 bases from J; junction bases left unmatched: 7. In DNA form, the CDR3 reads TGTGCCTGGAGTTCTAAACAGGGGGTGAATGAAAAACTGTTTTTT. Amino acid sequence: CAWSSKQGVNEKLFF. The full variable domain, completed using reference TRBV30 and TRBJ1-4, is SQTIHQWPATLVQPVGSPLSLECTVEGTSNPNLYWYRQAAGRGLQLLFYSVGIGQISSEVPQNLSASRPQDRQFILSSKKLLLSDSGFYLCAWSSKQGVNEKLFFGSGTQLSVL.

Ten or more counts support this clonotype. As DNA, the CDR3 is TGCAGCGTGGCCGCAGTTTATGGCTACACCTTC. It specifies CSVAAVYGYTF. V is TRBV29-1 and J is TRBJ1-2; D gene unclear. Per the germline V gene, CDR1 is SQVTM and CDR2 is ANQGSEA. This CDR3 has 11 residues. Deletions cut 6 bases from V and 5 bases from J, with 10 bases between. Drawing the rest from reference TRBV29-1 and TRBJ1-2, the complete variable domain is SAVISQKPSRDICQRGTSLTIQCQVDSQVTMMFWYRQQPGQSLTLIATANQGSEATYESGFVIDKFPISRPNLTFSTLTVSNMSPEDSSIYLCSVAAVYGYTFGSGTRLTVV.

The chain couples TRBV4-2 to TRBJ2-3; the D is unclear. Trimming removed 0 bases from V and 4 bases from J, with 8 bases in between. CDR1 is LGHNA, CDR2 YNFKEQ, per germline. The CDR3 loop spans 14 amino acids. The CDR3 DNA reads TGTGCCAGCAGCCAAGAGTCTCCCCCAGATACGCAGTATTTT. Translated, it gives CASSQESPPDTQYF.

This clonotype was picked up many times. This chain uses TRBV12-3 or TRBV12-4 with TRBJ1-5, with 7 bases matching TRBD1. The CDR3 covers 14 residues. Germline trimming cut 5 bases from V and 4 bases from J; bases unmatched to any gene: 5. DNA of the CDR3: TGTGCCAGCAGTGGACAGGCCCTTAATCAGCCCCAGCATTTT. Protein product: CASSGQALNQPQHF.

The chain's CDR3 is CASSQDWDGNTIYF. DNA of the CDR3: TGCGCCAGCAGCCAAGATTGGGACGGAAACACCATATATTTT. This rearrangement joins TRBV4-3 to TRBJ1-3, with a weak D call TRBD1 (5 bases). CDR1 and CDR2 from the germline V gene are LGHNA and YSLEER. The CDR3 length is 14 residues. V was cut by 0 bases and J by 4 bases, with 7 bases left in between.

This clonotype was seen ten or more times. This chain links TRBV7-2 with TRBJ2-7; D gene unclear. The germline gives CDR1 SGHTA, CDR2 FQGNSA. CDR3 length: 13 residues. V lost 1 base, J lost 5 bases, and 9 bases lay in between. In DNA form, the CDR3 reads TGTGCCAGCAGCTTAGGGAACGCCCACGAGCAGTACTTC. Translating it yields CASSLGNAHEQYF.

This clonotype was counted at least ten times. The rearrangement uses TRBV7-9 and TRBJ1-2; D is uncertain. The V gene's germline CDR1 is SEHNR and CDR2 FQNEAQ (reference sequence). The CDR3 is made up of 12 amino acids. The V end was cut by 5 bases, the J end by 4 bases, with 8 bases between. CDR3 sequence: CASSTDGYGYTF. The CDR3, as DNA: TGTGCCAGCAGCACCGACGGCTATGGCTACACCTTC.